This T cell receptor (beta chain) is drawn from a study of blood T cells in healthy people across ages. CDR1 is SGHRS and CDR2 is YFSETQ in the germline V gene. The CDR3 has 15 residues. Trimming cost V 0 bases and J 9 bases; bases outside gene matches: 7. A second about 6 to 11 cycle PCR used barcoded and J-beta primers. The study obtained at least 3 million CDR3-containing paired-end reads from every sample. A single record per CDR3 protein comes from TCRdb applying MiXCR to the 5' RACE reads. The sample has around 2 million distinct CDR3 sequences; roughly two fifths are singletons. The source is a human donor in good health. Sequences were obtained from blood. The J gene is TRBJ2-1, the V gene TRBV5-1; 9 bases line up with TRBD2. DNA for the CDR3: TGCGCCAGCAGCTTGGAAGGCGGGGGGGAGGTTGAGCAGTTCTTC. This encodes CASSLEGGGEVEQFF.